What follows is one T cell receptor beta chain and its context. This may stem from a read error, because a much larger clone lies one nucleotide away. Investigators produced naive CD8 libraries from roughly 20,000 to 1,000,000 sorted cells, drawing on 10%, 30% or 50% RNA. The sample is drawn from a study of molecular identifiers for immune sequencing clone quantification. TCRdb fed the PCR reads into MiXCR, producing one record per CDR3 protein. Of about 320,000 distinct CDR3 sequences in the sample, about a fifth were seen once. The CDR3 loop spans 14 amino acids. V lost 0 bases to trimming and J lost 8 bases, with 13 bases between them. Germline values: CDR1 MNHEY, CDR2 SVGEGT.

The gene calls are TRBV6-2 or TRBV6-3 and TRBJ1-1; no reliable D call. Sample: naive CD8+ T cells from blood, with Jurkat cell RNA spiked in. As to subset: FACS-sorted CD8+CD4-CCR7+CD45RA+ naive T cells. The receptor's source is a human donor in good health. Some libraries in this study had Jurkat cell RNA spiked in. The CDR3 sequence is CASSYSGARVEAFF. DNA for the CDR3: TGTGCCAGCAGTTACTCGGGTGCAAGAGTAGAAGCTTTCTTT.